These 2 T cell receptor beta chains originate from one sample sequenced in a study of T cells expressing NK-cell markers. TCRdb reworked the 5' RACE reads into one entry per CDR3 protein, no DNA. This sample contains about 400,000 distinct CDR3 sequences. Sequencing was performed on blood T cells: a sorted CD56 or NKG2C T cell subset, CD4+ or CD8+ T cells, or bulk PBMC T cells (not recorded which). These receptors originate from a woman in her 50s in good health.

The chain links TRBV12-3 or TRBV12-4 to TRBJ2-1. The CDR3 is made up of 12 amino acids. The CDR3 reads CASRPDGNEQFF.

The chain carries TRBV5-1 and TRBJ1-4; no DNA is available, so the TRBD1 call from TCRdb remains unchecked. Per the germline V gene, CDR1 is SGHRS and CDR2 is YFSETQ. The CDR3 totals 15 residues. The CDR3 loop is CASTPGQSTNEKLFF.